A single T cell receptor beta chain is shown here with its context. These data come from a study of blood T cell repertoires in COVID-19. Looking at the study overall: Material from acute and convalescent COVID-19 was sourced from the United States, Italy and Spain. In each case, the material was cDNA or gDNA derived from T cells, B-cell-depleted T cells, or PBMCs.

Looked up from germline, CDR1 is LGHDT and CDR2 is YNNKEL (reference sequence). The CDR3 loop spans 13 amino acids. The trim removed 4 bases at V and 5 bases at J, leaving 3 bases unmatched. In the original processing: Estimation of nucleated cell counts was performed using reference gene primer amplification. TCRdb's table, derived via immunoSEQ multiplex PCR, lists solely in-frame clones and lacks some. D and trimming come from the DNA, and the V and J calls and clone size come from that table. The table includes about 42,000 clones, 70% to 90% detected once. The chain uses TRBV3-1 (or the pseudogene TRBV3-2) and TRBJ2-3, with 7 bases aligning to TRBD2. Sequencing used peripheral blood. This receptor was identified in a human donor in a cohort sampled during active COVID-19. CDR3 sequence (DNA): TGTGCCAGCAGCCGTGGGGAGGGAGATACGCAGTATTTT. It codes for CASSRGEGDTQYF.